This is a list of T cell receptor beta chains from one sample in a study of T cell responses to AZD1222 COVID-19 vaccine. Profiling relied on immunoSEQ multiplex PCR, and the TCRdb table lists in-frame clones only, not all of them. Of roughly 160,000 clones in the sample, roughly 90% are singletons; the top ten hold around 5.5%. This material consisted of peripheral blood, taken on day 0 of AZD1222 vaccination. The receptors come from an adult in good health. Both conserved end residues are part of each CDR3. The D gene is left open where the match is weak. Size is stated for part of the rows, as once, few or many counts, or as a class when the clone is expanded.

clone_size j_call v_call d_call cdr3_aa cdr3_nt
- TRBJ1-6 TRBV5-6 TRBD1 CASSLGQGENSPLHF TGTGCCAGCAGCTTGGGACAGGGCGAAAATTCACCCCTCCACTTT
once TRBJ2-2 TRBV27 TRBD1 CASRGTGNTGELFF TGTGCCAGCAGGGGGACAGGGAACACCGGGGAGCTGTTTTTT
- TRBJ2-1 TRBV28 - CASKNRQTYNEQFF TGTGCCAGCAAGAACCGGCAGACCTACAATGAGCAGTTCTTC
once TRBJ2-1 TRBV6-6 TRBD2 CAGLGTSSDEQFF TGTGCCGGCCTCGGGACTAGTAGCGATGAGCAGTTCTTC
- TRBJ2-5 TRBV13 TRBD1 CASSPRTGKETQYF TGTGCCAGCAGCCCCCGGACAGGAAAAGAGACCCAGTACTTC
- TRBJ1-2 TRBV6-2/TRBV6-3 TRBD1 CASSGPQGAHYGYTF TGTGCCAGCAGTGGGCCTCAGGGGGCTCACTATGGCTACACCTTC
- TRBJ1-5 TRBV12-2 - CASRFFFRGLYSNQPQHF TGTGCAAGTCGCTTCTTTTTTCGGGGCCTTTATAGCAATCAGCCCCAGCATTTT
- TRBJ2-3 TRBV6-4 - CASRKGDTSTDTQYF TGTGCCAGCAGGAAAGGGGATACGAGCACAGATACGCAGTATTTT
- TRBJ1-6 TRBV3-1/TRBV3-2 - CASSLRDSPLHF TGTGCCAGCAGCCTACGGGATTCACCCCTCCACTTT
- TRBJ1-6 TRBV11-1 - CASSLRSGRSPLHF TGTGCCAGCAGCTTAAGGTCTGGACGGTCACCCCTCCACTTT
few TRBJ1-2 TRBV6-2/TRBV6-3 - CASSYKLDYGYTF TGTGCCAGCAGTTACAAGTTGGACTATGGCTACACCTTC
- TRBJ2-1 TRBV27 - CASSLSVGGARNEQFF TGTGCCAGCAGTTTAAGTGTAGGGGGGGCCAGAAATGAGCAGTTCTTC
- TRBJ1-3 TRBV30 - CAWSPGASSGNTIYF TGTGCCTGGAGCCCAGGGGCCAGCTCTGGAAACACCATATATTTT
- TRBJ2-2 TRBV29-1 - CSVLAGSGGTGELFF TGCAGCGTTCTAGCAGGGTCCGGGGGCACCGGGGAGCTGTTTTTT
- TRBJ2-1 TRBV5-1 TRBD2 CASSLRLAGGNEQFF TGCGCCAGCAGCTTGCGGCTAGCGGGAGGCAATGAGCAGTTCTTC
- TRBJ1-3 TRBV28 TRBD1 CASSSPPGTASGNTIYF TGTGCCAGCAGTTCGCCCCCCGGGACAGCCTCTGGAAACACCATATATTTT
- TRBJ1-4 TRBV27 TRBD1 CASSSTGVEKLFF TGTGCCAGCAGTTCCACAGGGGTCGAAAAACTGTTTTTT
- TRBJ2-1 TRBV5-5 - CASSQHMDSNEQFF TGTGCCAGCAGCCAACACATGGACAGCAATGAGCAGTTCTTC
- TRBJ2-3 TRBV12-3/TRBV12-4 - CASSLGSTDTQYF TGTGCCAGCAGTTTGGGCAGCACAGATACGCAGTATTTT
- TRBJ1-4 TRBV18 TRBD1 CASSPLPHGQASAATNEKLFF TGTGCCAGCTCACCCCTCCCCCATGGACAGGCGTCAGCTGCAACTAATGAAAAACTGTTTTTT
- TRBJ1-5 TRBV28 - CASSGQLSNQPQHF TGTGCCAGCAGTGGACAGCTTAGCAATCAGCCCCAGCATTTT
- TRBJ1-2 TRBV20-1 - CSARGGYTF TGCAGTGCTAGGGGGGGCTACACCTTC
- TRBJ2-7 TRBV11-2 TRBD1 CASSSGPTGDYEQYF TGTGCCAGCAGCTCCGGCCCGACAGGGGACTACGAGCAGTACTTC
once TRBJ1-3 TRBV9 TRBD1 CASSERTGPGNTIYF TGTGCCAGCAGCGAACGGACAGGGCCTGGAAACACCATATATTTT
- TRBJ1-2 TRBV27 TRBD1 CASRDTTGGSYGYTF TGTGCCAGCAGGGACACGACAGGGGGCTCGTATGGCTACACCTTC
- TRBJ1-2 TRBV5-6 - CASSPRGRGLYGYTF TGTGCCAGCAGCCCTCGAGGAAGGGGCCTCTATGGCTACACCTTC
once TRBJ2-7 TRBV7-2 - CASTLRDRAHEQYF TGTGCCAGCACTCTTCGGGACCGAGCCCACGAGCAGTACTTC
- TRBJ1-1 TRBV19 - CASTMVDRGNTEAFF TGTGCCAGTACCATGGTGGATAGGGGAAACACTGAAGCTTTCTTT
- TRBJ1-4 TRBV4-2 TRBD1 CASSQASQGYNEKLFF TGTGCCAGCAGCCAAGCCTCACAGGGGTATAATGAAAAACTGTTTTTT
- TRBJ1-2 TRBV28 - CASSYAGAGGYTF TGTGCCAGCAGTTATGCCGGGGCCGGGGGCTACACCTTC
- TRBJ1-5 TRBV6-4 - CASSDPRPVSNQPQHF TGTGCCAGCAGTGACCCGAGACCGGTTAGCAATCAGCCCCAGCATTTT
- TRBJ2-7 TRBV2 TRBD1 CASSVRTGELEQYF TGTGCCAGCAGTGTAAGGACAGGGGAATTAGAGCAGTACTTC
- TRBJ2-1 TRBV9 TRBD2 CASSVVPTSGIDNEQFF TGTGCCAGCAGCGTAGTCCCGACTAGCGGGATAGACAATGAGCAGTTCTTC
- TRBJ2-7 TRBV5-4 TRBD2 CASSPGRTSGSYEQYF TGTGCCAGCAGCCCGGGTCGGACTAGCGGGAGCTACGAGCAGTACTTC
- TRBJ1-2 TRBV7-9 - CASKKFRPYGYTF TGTGCCAGCAAGAAATTTAGACCCTATGGCTACACCTTC
- TRBJ2-7 TRBV6-6 - CASSSGQSKEYF TGTGCCAGCAGTTCCGGACAGTCGAAGGAGTACTTC
- TRBJ1-1 TRBV7-3 - CASSLIATNTEAFF TGTGCCAGCAGCTTAATCGCCACGAACACTGAAGCTTTCTTT
- TRBJ1-5 TRBV28 - CASSWRMDSLSNQPQHF TGTGCCAGCAGTTGGAGGATGGACAGCTTAAGCAATCAGCCCCAGCATTTT
- TRBJ2-5 TRBV18 - CASSPPAVETQYF TGTGCCAGCTCACCACCGGCGGTGGAGACCCAGTACTTC
- TRBJ1-3 TRBV3-1/TRBV3-2 TRBD1 CASSQGGRGPTGNTIYF TGTGCCAGCAGCCAAGGCGGCAGGGGGCCAACTGGAAACACCATATATTTT
- TRBJ1-1 TRBV28 TRBD1 CASSAPEEGADEAFF TGTGCCAGCAGTGCTCCCGAAGAGGGGGCCGATGAAGCTTTCTTT
- TRBJ1-3 TRBV5-5 - CASSLGARGSGNTIYF TGTGCCAGCAGCTTGGGAGCCAGGGGCTCTGGAAACACCATATATTTT
- TRBJ1-5 TRBV9 - CASSVGDTERPQHF TGTGCCAGCAGCGTAGGGGACACCGAGCGGCCCCAGCATTTT
- TRBJ1-1 TRBV27 - CASSLSRGWGTEAFF TGTGCCAGCAGTTTATCGCGGGGCTGGGGCACTGAAGCTTTCTTT
- TRBJ1-2 TRBV6-5 TRBD1 CASRPQTGDYGYTF TGTGCCAGCAGACCCCAGACAGGGGACTATGGCTACACCTTC
- TRBJ2-5 TRBV6-5 - CASSYPPETQYF TGTGCCAGCAGTTACCCCCCAGAGACCCAGTACTTC
- TRBJ1-1 TRBV18 - CASSLGQNTEAFF TGTGCCAGCTCACTCGGACAGAACACTGAAGCTTTCTTT
- TRBJ2-7 TRBV11-1 - CASSLQGYYEQYF TGTGCCAGCAGCTTACAGGGATACTACGAGCAGTACTTC
- TRBJ1-6 TRBV13 TRBD1 CASSLGTGGRGYNSPLHF TGTGCCAGCAGCTTGGGGACAGGGGGCCGGGGGTATAATTCACCCCTCCACTTT
- TRBJ2-7 TRBV27 - CASSYSLVTVDEQYF TGTGCCAGCAGTTATTCACTAGTGACGGTGGACGAGCAGTACTTC
- TRBJ2-2 TRBV6-1 - CASSEAEGSTGELFF TGTGCCAGCAGTGAAGCCGAGGGGAGCACCGGGGAGCTGTTTTTT
once TRBJ1-2 TRBV7-2 TRBD1 CASSRDRTKDYGYTF TGTGCCAGCAGCCGGGACAGAACTAAAGACTATGGCTACACCTTC
once TRBJ1-1 TRBV27 TRBD1 CASSPQTGYTEAFF TGTGCCAGCAGTCCCCAGACAGGGTACACTGAAGCTTTCTTT